The clone carrying this T cell receptor beta chain was detected ten times or more. This sample is part of a study of human T cells and chemical hapten exposure. Indicated time point: healthy volunteer bleed at 6 weeks. Whole blood, unfractionated, served as the material for total RNA extraction. Looked up from germline, CDR1 is WNHNN and CDR2 is SYGVQD (reference sequence). The V gene lost 3 bases and the J gene lost 5 bases, with 3 bases spanning the gap. This CDR3 contains 11 residues. TCRdb ran MiXCR on the RACE reads and lists one entry per CDR3 protein. In the table there are some 65,000 distinct CDR3 sequences, around 6.3% of which are singletons.

This rearrangement joins TRBV10-1 to TRBJ2-3, with D unclear. The origin of this receptor is a female donor in good health. Some clones in this sample may be carry-over from other donors' samples. The sequenced sample consisted of whole blood. The CDR3 loop reads CASSDRDTQYF. CDR3 DNA sequence: TGCGCCAGCAGTGATCGAGATACGCAGTATTTT.